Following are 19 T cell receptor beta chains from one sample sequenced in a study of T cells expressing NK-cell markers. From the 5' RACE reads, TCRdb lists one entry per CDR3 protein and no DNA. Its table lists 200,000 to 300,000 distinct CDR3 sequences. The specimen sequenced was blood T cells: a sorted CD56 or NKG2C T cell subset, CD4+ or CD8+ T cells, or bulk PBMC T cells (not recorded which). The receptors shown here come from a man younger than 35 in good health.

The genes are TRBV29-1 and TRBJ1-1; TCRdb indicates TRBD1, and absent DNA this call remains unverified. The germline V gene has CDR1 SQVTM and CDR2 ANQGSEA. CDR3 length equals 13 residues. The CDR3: CSVGGLSRPEAFF.

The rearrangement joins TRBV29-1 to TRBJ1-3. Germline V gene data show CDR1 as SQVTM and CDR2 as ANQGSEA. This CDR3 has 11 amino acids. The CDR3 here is CSVETGNTIYF.

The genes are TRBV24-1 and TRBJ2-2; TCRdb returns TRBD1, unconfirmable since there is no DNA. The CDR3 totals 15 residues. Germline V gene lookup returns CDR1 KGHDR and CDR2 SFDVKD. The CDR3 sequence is CATSERTGSSGELFF.

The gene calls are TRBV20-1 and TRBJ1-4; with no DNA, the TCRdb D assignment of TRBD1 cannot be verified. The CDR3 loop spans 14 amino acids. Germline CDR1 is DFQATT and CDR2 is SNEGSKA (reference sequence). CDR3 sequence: CSAGTGATNEKLFF.

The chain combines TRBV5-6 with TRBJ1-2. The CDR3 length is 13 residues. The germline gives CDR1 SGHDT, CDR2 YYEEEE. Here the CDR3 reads CASSLDRTYGYTF.

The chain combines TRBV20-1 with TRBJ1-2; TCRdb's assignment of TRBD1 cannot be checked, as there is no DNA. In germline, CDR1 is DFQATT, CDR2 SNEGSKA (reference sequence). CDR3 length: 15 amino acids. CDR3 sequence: CSARGQGAGYDGYTF.

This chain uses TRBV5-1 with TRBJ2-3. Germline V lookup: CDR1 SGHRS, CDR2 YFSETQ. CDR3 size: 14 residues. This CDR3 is CASSFYRSGDTQYF. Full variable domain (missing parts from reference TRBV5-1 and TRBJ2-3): KAGVTQTPRYLIKTRGQQVTLSCSPISGHRSVSWYQQTPGQGLQFLFEYFSETQRNKGNFPGRFSGRQFSNSRSEMNVSTLELGDSALYLCASSFYRSGDTQYFGPGTRLTVL.

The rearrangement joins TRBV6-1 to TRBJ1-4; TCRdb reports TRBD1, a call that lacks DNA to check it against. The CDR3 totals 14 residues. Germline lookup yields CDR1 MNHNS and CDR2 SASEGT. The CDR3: CASSRQGRDEKLFF.

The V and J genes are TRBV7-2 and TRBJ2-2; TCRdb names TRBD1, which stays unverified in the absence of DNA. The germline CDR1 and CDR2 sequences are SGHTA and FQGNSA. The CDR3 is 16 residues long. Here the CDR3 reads CASSTAPRSWTGELFF. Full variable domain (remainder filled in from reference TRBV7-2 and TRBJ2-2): GAGVSQSPSNKVTEKGKDVELRCDPISGHTALYWYRQSLGQGLEFLIYFQGNSAPDKSGLPSDRFSAERTGGSVSTLTIQRTQQEDSAVYLCASSTAPRSWTGELFFGEGSRLTVL.

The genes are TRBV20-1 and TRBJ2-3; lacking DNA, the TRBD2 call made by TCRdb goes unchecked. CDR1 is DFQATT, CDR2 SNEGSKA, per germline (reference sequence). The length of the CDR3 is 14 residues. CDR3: CSARDVRDVDTQYF.

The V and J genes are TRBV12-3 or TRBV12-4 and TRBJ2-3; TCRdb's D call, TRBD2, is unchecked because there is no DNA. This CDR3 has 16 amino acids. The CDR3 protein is CASSWGTTTSTDTQYF.

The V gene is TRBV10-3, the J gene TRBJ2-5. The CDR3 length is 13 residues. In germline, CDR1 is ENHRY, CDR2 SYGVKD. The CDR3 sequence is CAISVSPKETQYF.

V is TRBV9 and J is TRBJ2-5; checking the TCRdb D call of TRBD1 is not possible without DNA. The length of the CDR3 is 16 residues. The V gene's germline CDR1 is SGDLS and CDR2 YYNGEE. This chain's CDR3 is CASSVSDRGGRETQYF.

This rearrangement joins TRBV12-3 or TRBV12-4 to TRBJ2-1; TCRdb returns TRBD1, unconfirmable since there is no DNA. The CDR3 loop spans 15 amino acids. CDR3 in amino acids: CASSFYGTGRNEQFF.

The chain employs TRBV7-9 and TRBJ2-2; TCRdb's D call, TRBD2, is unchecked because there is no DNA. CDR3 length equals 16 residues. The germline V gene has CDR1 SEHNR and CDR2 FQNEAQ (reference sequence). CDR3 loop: CASSLSVGTHTGELFF.

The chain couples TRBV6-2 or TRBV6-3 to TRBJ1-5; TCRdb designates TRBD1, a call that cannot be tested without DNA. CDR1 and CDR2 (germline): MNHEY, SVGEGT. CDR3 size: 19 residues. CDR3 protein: CASSRGIPGQGTINQPQHF.

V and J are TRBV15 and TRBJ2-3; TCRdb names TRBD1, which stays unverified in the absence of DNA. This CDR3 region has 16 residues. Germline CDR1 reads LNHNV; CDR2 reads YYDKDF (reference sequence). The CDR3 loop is CATSTTGTGGTDTQYF.

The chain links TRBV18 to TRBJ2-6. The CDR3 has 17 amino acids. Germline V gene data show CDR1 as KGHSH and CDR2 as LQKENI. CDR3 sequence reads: CASSPPVSTSGANVLTF.

The CDR3 is CASSFQGNNEQFF. The chain employs TRBV7-9 and TRBJ2-1. This CDR3 spans 13 amino acids. The germline V gene has CDR1 SEHNR and CDR2 FQNEAQ (reference sequence).